Listed below are T cell receptor beta chains from one sample, sequenced in a study of PD-1 and CTLA-4 blockade in melanoma. The data were produced by immunoSEQ multiplex PCR, yet TCRdb's version contains in-frame clones alone and is incomplete. The sample has around 21,000 clones, about nine tenths seen once. The sequenced sample was CD8+ T cells from peripheral blood, obtained before anti-PD-1 treatment. The receptors shown here come from a human donor with melanoma. CDR3s include the opening cysteine and the closing phenylalanine or tryptophan. Fields, in order: V gene, J gene, D gene, clone size, CDR3 protein, CDR3 DNA. A D gene is named only where the DNA matches it firmly. Expanded clones are given a class, and other clones once, few, many or no size at all.

>TRBV6-6|TRBJ1-1|.|.
CASSYSWTYEAFF
TGTGCCAGCAGTTACTCGTGGACCTATGAAGCTTTCTTT
>TRBV2|TRBJ2-7|.|.
CASSEENPTDYEQYF
TGTGCCAGCAGTGAAGAAAACCCGACAGACTACGAGCAGTACTTC
>TRBV9|TRBJ2-7|.|.
CASSLGGGYEQYF
TGTGCCAGCAGCCTTGGGGGCGGCTACGAGCAGTACTTC
>TRBV4-3|TRBJ2-1|TRBD1|.
CASSQMLGQGSYNEQFF
TGCGCCAGCAGCCAGATGCTGGGACAGGGGTCCTACAATGAGCAGTTCTTC
>TRBV4-3|TRBJ2-7|.|.
CASSQRAGTYTYEQYF
TGCGCCAGCAGCCAAAGGGCGGGGACTTACACCTACGAGCAGTACTTC
>TRBV9|TRBJ1-2|.|once
CASSADVYGYTF
TGTGCCAGCAGCGCAGACGTCTATGGCTACACCTTC
>TRBV6-5|TRBJ1-2|.|.
CASTSSNYGYTF
TGTGCCAGCACCTCATCTAACTATGGCTACACCTTC
>TRBV4-1|TRBJ1-1|TRBD1|.
CASSQRQIQGSNTEAFF
TGCGCCAGCAGCCAACGACAAATACAGGGGTCGAACACTGAAGCTTTCTTT
>TRBV4-1|TRBJ1-1|.|few
CASSPTPGLTNTEAFF
TGCGCCAGCAGCCCTACTCCGGGACTCACTAACACTGAAGCTTTCTTT
>TRBV4-1|TRBJ2-3|.|once
CASSQPFTDTQYF
TGCGCCAGCAGCCAGCCTTTTACAGATACGCAGTATTTT
>TRBV12-3/TRBV12-4|TRBJ1-5|TRBD1|few
CASSPDRSQPQHF
TGTGCCAGCAGTCCGGACAGGAGTCAGCCCCAGCATTTT
>TRBV3-1/TRBV3-2|TRBJ1-1|TRBD1|.
CASSSGTGEAFF
TGTGCCAGCAGTTCCGGGACAGGGGAAGCTTTCTTT
>TRBV7-7|TRBJ1-6|.|once
CASSPTWGSPLHF
TGTGCCAGCAGCCCGACTTGGGGTTCACCCCTCCACTTT
>TRBV27|TRBJ2-7|.|.
CATRSGYEQYF
TGTGCCACCCGAAGTGGGTACGAGCAGTACTTC
>TRBV7-2|TRBJ2-5|.|.
CASSALWTGAEETQYF
TGTGCCAGCAGCGCCCTATGGACGGGAGCCGAGGAGACCCAGTACTTC
>TRBV29-1|TRBJ2-7|TRBD1|.
CSVEDGDSTYEQYF
TGCAGCGTTGAAGATGGGGACAGTACCTACGAGCAGTACTTC
>TRBV2|TRBJ1-3|.|few
CASSDRGNTIYF
TGTGCCAGCAGTGACAGGGGAAACACCATATATTTT
>TRBV30|TRBJ1-6|.|.
CAWDEGSSYNSPLHF
TGTGCCTGGGATGAGGGCAGCTCCTATAATTCACCCCTCCACTTT
>TRBV7-8|TRBJ2-1|TRBD2|.
CASSSLAGGSEQFF
TGTGCCAGCAGCTCACTAGCGGGGGGTAGCGAGCAGTTCTTC
>TRBV23-1|TRBJ1-1|TRBD1|.
CASSHSDREEHSDMIGNTEAFF
TGCGCCAGCAGTCACTCCGACAGGGAGGAACATTCCGACATGATTGGGAACACTGAAGCTTTCTTT
>TRBV5-5|TRBJ1-4|.|.
CASSLGWGSEKLFF
TGTGCCAGCAGCTTGGGGTGGGGTTCCGAAAAACTGTTTTTT
>TRBV18|TRBJ1-2|TRBD1|.
CASSPEDTGGGGYTF
TGTGCCAGCTCACCGGAGGATACAGGGGGAGGTGGCTACACCTTC
>TRBV12-3/TRBV12-4|TRBJ2-7|.|.
CASSFDSSYEQYF
TGTGCCAGCAGTTTCGACAGCTCCTACGAGCAGTACTTC
>TRBV14|TRBJ2-7|.|.
CASSQTTPYEQYF
TGTGCCAGCAGCCAGACAACGCCTTACGAGCAGTACTTC
>TRBV15|TRBJ2-1|.|.
CATSSLSSYNEQFF
TGTGCCACCAGCAGTCTAAGCTCCTACAATGAGCAGTTCTTC
>TRBV2|TRBJ1-2|.|once
CASSHPTGSLSDGYTF
TGTGCCAGCAGCCACCCCACAGGGTCCCTCTCTGATGGCTACACCTTC
>TRBV28|TRBJ2-5|.|.
CASSLDLGAGEEETQYF
TGTGCCAGCAGTTTAGACTTAGGGGCAGGGGAGGAAGAGACCCAGTACTTC
>TRBV7-6|TRBJ1-1|TRBD1|.
CASSLSGTGGFTEAFF
TGTGCCAGCAGCTTATCAGGGACAGGGGGCTTCACTGAAGCTTTCTTT
>TRBV4-3|TRBJ1-4|.|.
CASSQERAGVVEKLFF
TGCGCCAGCAGCCAAGAGAGGGCAGGGGTAGTTGAAAAACTGTTTTTT
>TRBV7-9|TRBJ2-3|.|.
CASSPGTGGDTQYF
TGTGCCAGCAGCCCAGGGACTGGCGGAGATACGCAGTATTTT
>TRBV28|TRBJ1-1|.|.
CASSPLTGGAEAFF
TGTGCCAGCAGTCCACTGACCGGGGGCGCGGAAGCTTTCTTT
>TRBV5-1|TRBJ1-2|.|.
CASSLGAGYTF
TGCGCCAGCAGCTTGGGTGCTGGCTACACCTTC
>TRBV7-8|TRBJ2-7|.|.
CASSPQGGGYEQYF
TGTGCCAGCAGCCCCCAGGGAGGGGGCTACGAGCAGTACTTC
>TRBV27|TRBJ2-7|.|.
CASSPRHVYEQYF
TGTGCCAGCAGTCCCAGACACGTCTACGAGCAGTACTTC
>TRBV15|TRBJ1-2|.|.
CATSRDRTGYGYTF
TGTGCCACCAGCAGAGATCGGACCGGGTATGGCTACACCTTC
>TRBV24-1|TRBJ1-5|TRBD1|.
CATRDVTGDPHF
TGTGCCACCAGGGATGTAACAGGGGATCCGCATTTT
>TRBV2|TRBJ1-1|.|.
CASSIGGVSEAFF
TGTGCCAGCAGTATAGGGGGAGTTTCTGAAGCTTTCTTT
>TRBV18|TRBJ2-1|.|.
CASNPTGKTYNEQFF
TGTGCCAGCAACCCAACAGGGAAAACCTACAATGAGCAGTTCTTC
>TRBV30|TRBJ2-5|TRBD2|once
CAWSLGLAGQETQYF
TGTGCCTGGAGCCTCGGACTAGCGGGGCAAGAGACCCAGTACTTC
>TRBV30|TRBJ2-1|.|.
CAWSRSLTESSYNEQFF
TGTGCCTGGAGTCGAAGCCTAACCGAGAGCTCCTACAATGAGCAGTTCTTC
>TRBV6-5|TRBJ2-3|TRBD2|.
CASRGLAGGGDTQYF
TGTGCCAGCAGGGGACTAGCGGGGGGTGGAGATACGCAGTATTTT
>TRBV29-1|TRBJ2-1|TRBD1|.
CSAPGGQGYNEQFF
TGCAGCGCCCCCGGGGGACAGGGGTACAATGAGCAGTTCTTC
>TRBV2|TRBJ2-1|TRBD1|.
CASREDRGYYNEQFF
TGTGCCAGCAGGGAGGACAGGGGCTACTACAATGAGCAGTTCTTC